The clone carrying this T cell receptor beta chain was seen many times. Its cognate antigen is unknown. This record belongs to a study of CD8 T cells in ankylosing spondylitis. Study conclusions and caveats: It appeared that ankylosing spondylitis blood was characterized by a TCR beta motif of several highly homologous variants.

TCRdb re-called the 5' RACE reads with MiXCR, one entry per CDR3 protein. The table has 300,000 to 400,000 distinct CDR3 sequences, around 20% seen once. This CDR3 is built from 14 residues. The V gene's germline CDR1 is SGHNT and CDR2 YYREEE (reference sequence). The V and J ends lost 2 bases and 6 bases, in that order; junction bases with no gene match: 4. Sequencing was carried out using blood, either unsorted or a sorted T cell fraction (not recorded which). The chain links TRBV5-4 to TRBJ2-1, with TRBD1 matching over 8 bases. The sequence was obtained from a male donor with ankylosing spondylitis. As DNA, the CDR3 is TGTGCCAGCAGCTTTGGACAGGGTAGCAATGAGCAGTTCTTC. This gives the protein CASSFGQGSNEQFF.